These 14 T cell receptor beta chains originate from one sample sequenced in a study of blood T cells in healthy people across ages. A J-beta primer mix and a sample-barcoded 5' primer were used in a second PCR of roughly 7 to 12 cycles. Each CDR3 protein is one row after TCRdb ran MiXCR on the 5' RACE reads. The repertoire includes some 1.5 million distinct CDR3 sequences, about 30% of them detected once, and 7.7% sits in the top ten. The specimen was blood. These receptors were obtained from a woman aged 25 to 39 in good health.

This clonotype has a count of ten or more. This chain links TRBV9 with TRBJ2-1; weak D call: TRBD1 (5 bases). This CDR3 contains 16 residues. Trimming left V 4 bases short and J 2 bases short, with 16 bases between. Per the germline V gene, CDR1 is SGDLS and CDR2 is YYNGEE. The CDR3 loop reads CASSTLQGDTYNEQFF. In nucleotides, the CDR3 is TGTGCCAGCAGCACTCTCCAGGGTGATACCTACAATGAGCAGTTCTTC.

A few counts support this clonotype. The chain recombines TRBV5-4 with TRBJ2-1, with 9 bases fitting TRBD2. The J segment lost 7 bases and the V segment lost 2 bases, leaving 7 bases of the junction unmatched. The CDR3 has 15 residues. Germline CDR1 reads SGHNT; CDR2 reads YYREEE (reference sequence). CDR3 in amino acids: CASSFQREVGNEQFF. CDR3 in DNA: TGTGCCAGCAGCTTTCAGCGGGAGGTGGGGAATGAGCAGTTCTTC.

The rearrangement uses TRBV20-1 and TRBJ1-4; the D is unclear. With 0 bases removed from V and 11 bases from J, the gap between germline ends came to 13 bases. The CDR3 sequence is 13 residues long. The V gene's germline CDR1 is DFQATT and CDR2 SNEGSKA (reference sequence). The CDR3 DNA is TGCAGTGCTAGAGACCTGACCGATCAGAAACTGTTTTTT. Amino acids: CSARDLTDQKLFF.

This chain joins TRBV29-1 and TRBJ2-7; unclear D gene. V was clipped by 2 bases and J by 8 bases, with 13 bases between them. The CDR3 contains 12 residues. Germline V gives CDR1 SQVTM, CDR2 ANQGSEA. The CDR3 nucleotides read TGCAGCGTTGAAATGGACGATTACAAGCAGTACTTC. Its translation: CSVEMDDYKQYF.

This chain uses TRBV6-2 or TRBV6-3 with TRBJ2-4; a weak D match, TRBD2 (6 bases). Germline CDR1 MNHEY, CDR2 SVGEGT. This CDR3 region has 12 residues. V was clipped by 2 bases and J by 13 bases, with 12 bases between them. CDR3 coding DNA: TGTGCCAGCAGTTACGGGTGTGGAGGGCAGTACTTC. Amino acids: CASSYGCGGQYF.

This clonotype was detected only a few times. The CDR3 DNA reads TGCGCCAGCAGCTCCTCCTTGGTAGGGAGGGATGGCTACACCTTC. Translated, it gives CASSSSLVGRDGYTF. V is TRBV5-1 and J is TRBJ1-2; D gene unclear. With 3 bases removed from V and 6 bases from J, the gap between germline ends came to 18 bases. The CDR3 has 15 amino acids. The germline V gene encodes CDR1 SGHRS and CDR2 YFSETQ.

The V call is TRBV9, the J call TRBJ1-1, with 8 bases aligning to TRBD1. V lost 3 bases and J lost 11; bases outside the gene matches: 12. The CDR3 consists of 14 residues. Germline CDR1 and CDR2: SGDLS and YYNGEE. The CDR3 loop is CASSADRAFTKAFF. Here the CDR3 DNA reads TGTGCCAGCAGCGCGGACAGGGCTTTTACTAAGGCTTTCTTT. Full variable domain (rest looked up from reference TRBV9 and TRBJ1-1): DSGVTQTPKHLITATGQRVTLRCSPRSGDLSVYWYQQSLDQGLQFLIQYYNGEERAKGNILERFSAQQFPDLHSELNLSSLELGDSALYFCASSADRAFTKAFFGQGTRLTVV.

This clonotype was found once. Germline is not matched at one junction end, which may reflect a read error. The chain has TRBV4-2 and TRBJ2-3; D unclear. Germline CDR1 is LGHNA and CDR2 is YNFKEQ. The CDR3 covers 12 residues. This CDR3 is CASSQKVDTRYF. The DNA for the CDR3 is TGTGCCAGCAGCCAAAAGGTTGATACGCGGTATTTT.

The V call is TRBV2, the J call TRBJ2-5; TRBD1 matches 8 bases. The trim removed 9 bases at V and 3 bases at J, leaving 12 bases unmatched. The CDR3 is 15 amino acids. Germline V lookup: CDR1 SNHLY, CDR2 FYNNEI. CDR3 nucleotides: TGTGCCAGGACAACCAGGACAGGGTCGAAAGAGACCCAGTACTTC. Translation gives CARTTRTGSKETQYF.

This clonotype has just a few counts. The V and J genes are TRBV15 and TRBJ2-4, with 7 bases that match TRBD2. V lost 5 bases and J lost 13; bases outside the gene matches: 17. The CDR3 consists of 15 residues. In germline, CDR1 is LNHNV, CDR2 YYDKDF (reference sequence). The CDR3 here is CATSAAGTTIHVQYF. The CDR3 DNA sequence: TGTGCCACCAGCGCCGCCGGGACTACTATCCACGTGCAGTACTTC.

This clonotype appeared a few times. The chain uses TRBV4-1 and TRBJ1-4; D is ambiguous. V lost 4 bases and J 4 bases, leaving 13 bases between the germline ends. The CDR3 totals 15 residues. Looked up from germline, CDR1 is MGHRA and CDR2 is YSYEKL. The CDR3 DNA is TGCGCCAGCAGCCGCTTAGAAGGAGGTAATGAAAAACTGTTTTTT. It codes for CASSRLEGGNEKLFF.

The genes are TRBV5-6 and TRBJ2-3; D could derive from TRBD1 or TRBD2 (5 bases each). V lost 7 bases, J lost 8 bases, and 11 bases lay in between. Germline loops: CDR1 SGHDT, CDR2 YYEEEE. CDR3 size: 11 residues. The CDR3 loop is CASGTKGTQYF. The CDR3 DNA sequence: TGTGCCAGCGGGACCAAGGGTACGCAGTATTTT.

Worth noting for this clonotype: Without the conserved terminal phenylalanine or tryptophan, this CDR3 likely stems from a read error. The chain has TRBV27 and TRBJ1-5, with no clear D. V lost 5 bases to trimming and J lost 7 bases, with 9 bases between them. The germline CDR1 and CDR2 sequences are MNHEY and SMNVEV (reference sequence). The CDR3 sequence is 12 residues long. The CDR3 here is CASSPLGQPQHC. The CDR3 DNA reads as TGTGCCAGCAGTCCTCTGGGACAGCCCCAGCATTGT.

The V call is TRBV2, the J call TRBJ2-1; a possible D gene is TRBD2 (7 bases). V lost 6 bases to trimming and J lost 6 bases, with 12 bases between them. The CDR3 extends over 13 amino acids. The germline gives CDR1 SNHLY, CDR2 FYNNEI. The chain's CDR3 is CASRRGGPNEQFF. In nucleotides, the CDR3 is TGTGCCAGCAGGAGGGGGGGGCCCAATGAGCAGTTCTTC.